This T cell receptor beta chain is drawn from a study of blood T cell repertoires in COVID-19 (dated by TCRdb to 2019 to 2021). About the full investigation: Samples from collaborators originated in the United States, Italy and Spain and spanned both the acute and convalescent phases of COVID-19. The material from the prospective study consisted of cDNA or gDNA derived from T cells, B-cell-depleted T cells, or PBMCs. Deeply sampled blood TCRbeta repertoires from subjects exposed to, actively infected with, or recovered from COVID-19 were included in the dataset. A freely available public database, intended as a resource for researchers studying the immune response to SARS-CoV-2, is where the repertoires were released. Samples came from the ongoing ImmuneRACE study (first 160 participants) plus 1,254 subjects from 6 global collaborators. The sample metadata nearly always contained a de-identified subject ID, COVID-19 status, age in years and sex. Where HLA class I and class II types were available, the types were taken from metadata supplied by the sample provider, not from assay-based typing. Summary of the overall study and its limitations: How much clinical and demographic metadata was included differed by source and by participant, and the metadata was provided uncurated.

This clone appeared a few times. Which antigen it targets is not known. Base qualities are not at hand, and no much larger clone is one base apart. The collaborating institutions used their own protocols to collect whole blood in K2EDTA tubes. For TCRbeta analysis, collaborators shipped samples in one of three forms: frozen whole blood, isolated PBMCs, or DNA extracted from either of those sample types. The immunoSEQ Assay, a bias-controlled multiplex PCR, was used to amplify TCRbeta CDR3 regions from genomic DNA. The study's own analysis went as follows. The number of nucleated cells in each sample was estimated from the amplification of reference gene primers within the assay. Sequence reads were collapsed and filtered to measure the absolute abundance of every unique TCRbeta CDR3 rearrangement. For each sample, productive Simpson clonality was calculated by taking the square root of Simpson's diversity index across productive rearrangements. TCRdb re-hosts the immuneACCESS table, in-frame sequences only. Its copies lack some clones; in the studies checked, an unresolved V gene accounts for under half of them, and the cause for the rest is not known. V and J calls and clone size come straight from that table; D and trimming were deduced from the DNA. Present in this sample are approximately 160,000 clones, approximately 87% of which were seen just once. Jointly, the top ten make up under 5% of the sample.

Sequencing used peripheral blood. The TCR comes from a woman aged 70-85 years with acute or convalescent COVID-19.

DNA sequence: TGCAGCGTGCACGGGACTAGCGGGAGCACAGATACGCAGTATTTT. Protein translation: CSVHGTSGSTDTQYF. The sequence links TRBV29-1 to TRBJ2-3; TRBD2 agrees with 12 junctional bases. Based on the germline V gene, the CDR1 and CDR2 sequences are SQVTM and ANQGSEA. The CDR3 has 15 amino acids, counting the end cysteine and phenylalanine. Only the CDR3 region is kept as DNA, spanning 45 bases read in frame from base 1. V is trimmed back by 6 bases and J by 0 bases, and the junction contains 4 bases that no gene match accounts for.